The clone carrying this TCR beta chain has only a few counts. No antigen is known for it. The data are from a study of shared clonotypes between healthy human individuals. Findings and caveats of the study: Memory subsets generally showed lower estimated richness than naive subsets.

Method: immunoSEQ multiplex PCR; TCRdb's copy keeps in-frame clones and lacks some. The table has about a million clones, under 80% seen once; the top ten hold about 1.5%. The ends were cut back, 2 bases at V and 7 bases at J, with 16 bases in the middle. The CDR3 runs to 15 residues. CDR1 and CDR2 from the germline V gene are SGHRS and YFSETQ. The V gene is TRBV5-1, the J gene TRBJ1-3; the D is unclear. The receptor comes from a man aged 18 to 29 in good health. Sequenced material: memory CD4+ T cells sorted from blood. Subset in this sample: CD45RA-negative fraction. CDR3 loop: CASSFEDGLGNTIYF. In DNA, the CDR3 is TGCGCCAGCAGCTTCGAGGACGGACTGGGGAACACCATATATTTT.